Given below is one T cell receptor (beta chain) in context. This sample was taken from a study of glioma-infiltrating T cells. Study overall: Low-grade gliomas were grade II; glioblastomas were grade IV at initial diagnosis. Glioma patients had dexamethasone for six or fewer days before surgery. Target coverage was roughly 4- to 10-fold for 850,000 to 1,000,000 blood T cells.

Per the germline V gene, CDR1 is SEHNR and CDR2 is FQNEAQ (reference sequence). The germline V and J ends were trimmed by 4 bases and 5 bases, with 17 bases remaining between them. This CDR3 region has 15 residues. TCR alpha and beta CDR3 regions were amplified from RNA using iRepertoire nested multiplex PCR. Each CDR3 protein is one row after TCRdb ran MiXCR on the multiplex PCR reads. The data contain roughly 350,000 distinct CDR3 sequences, more than 35% of them seen just once; the ten biggest clones take up around 11%. The gene calls are TRBV7-9 and TRBJ2-5; a weak D match, TRBD1 (6 bases). The sample taken for sequencing was glioma tissue, nonneoplastic brain tissue, or PBMCs (not recorded which). The sequence came from a human donor with low-grade glioma or glioblastoma, undergoing nonglioma brain surgery, or in good health (not recorded which). CDR3 nucleotides: TGTGCCAGCAGCTCCCAGCAGGGGCTTGTTGAGACCCAGTACTTC. Translation gives CASSSQQGLVETQYF.